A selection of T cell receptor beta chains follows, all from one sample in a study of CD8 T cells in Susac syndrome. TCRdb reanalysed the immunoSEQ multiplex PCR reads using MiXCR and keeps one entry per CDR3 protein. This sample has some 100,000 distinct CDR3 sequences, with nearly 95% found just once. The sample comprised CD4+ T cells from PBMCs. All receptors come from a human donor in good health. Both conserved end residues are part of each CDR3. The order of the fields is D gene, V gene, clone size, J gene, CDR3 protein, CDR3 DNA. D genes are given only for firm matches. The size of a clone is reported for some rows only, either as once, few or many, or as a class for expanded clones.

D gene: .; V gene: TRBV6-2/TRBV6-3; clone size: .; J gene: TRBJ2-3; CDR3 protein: CASSEDGLGGQYF; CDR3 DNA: TGTGCCAGCAGTGAAGACGGCTTAGGGGGGCAGTATTTT
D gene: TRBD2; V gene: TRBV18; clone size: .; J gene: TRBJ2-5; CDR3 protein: CASSPAGDGETQYF; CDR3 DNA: TGTGCCAGCTCACCAGCGGGGGACGGGGAGACCCAGTACTTC
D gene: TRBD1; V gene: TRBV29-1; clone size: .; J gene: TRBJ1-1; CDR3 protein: CSIGQGTEAFF; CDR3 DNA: TGCAGCATAGGACAGGGGACTGAAGCTTTCTTT
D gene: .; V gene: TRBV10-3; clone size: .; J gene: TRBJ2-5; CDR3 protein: CATRGVAQETQYF; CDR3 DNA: TGTGCCACCAGGGGAGTGGCCCAAGAGACCCAGTACTTC
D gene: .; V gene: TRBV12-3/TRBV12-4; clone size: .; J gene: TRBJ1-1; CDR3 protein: CASTPDSYLPEAFF; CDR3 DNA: TGTGCCAGCACCCCGGACAGCTACCTCCCTGAAGCTTTCTTT
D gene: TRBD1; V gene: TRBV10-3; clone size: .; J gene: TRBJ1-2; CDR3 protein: CAISDKDRAYGYTF; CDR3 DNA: TGTGCCATCAGTGACAAAGACAGGGCCTATGGCTACACCTTC
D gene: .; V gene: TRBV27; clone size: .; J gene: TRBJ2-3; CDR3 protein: CASPDTDTQYF; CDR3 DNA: TGTGCCAGCCCGGACACAGATACGCAGTATTTT
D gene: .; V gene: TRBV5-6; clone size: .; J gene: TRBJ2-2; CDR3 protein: CASSLARRNTGELFF; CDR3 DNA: TGTGCCAGCAGCTTGGCTAGGAGGAACACCGGGGAGCTGTTTTTT
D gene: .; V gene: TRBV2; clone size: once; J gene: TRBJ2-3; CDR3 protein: CASSVGDTQYF; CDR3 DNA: TGTGCCAGCAGTGTCGGCGATACGCAGTATTTT
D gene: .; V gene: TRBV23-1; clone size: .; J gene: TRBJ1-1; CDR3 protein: CASSVDWTERDTEAFF; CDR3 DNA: TGCGCCAGCAGCGTCGACTGGACAGAAAGGGACACTGAAGCTTTCTTT
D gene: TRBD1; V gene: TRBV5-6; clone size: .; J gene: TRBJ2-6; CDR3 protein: CASRGRGQGPSGANVLTF; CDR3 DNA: TGTGCCAGCAGGGGAAGAGGACAGGGCCCATCTGGGGCCAACGTCCTGACTTTC